Below are 8 T cell receptor beta chains sequenced from a single sample in a study of molecular identifiers for immune sequencing clone quantification. TCRdb redid the calling of the PCR reads with MiXCR, one entry per CDR3 protein. The sample includes some 580,000 distinct CDR3 sequences, roughly 27% of them seen just once. The sequenced material came from naive CD8+ T cells from blood, with Jurkat cell RNA spiked in. Subset here: FACS-sorted CD8+CD4-CCR7+CD45RA+ naive T cells. These receptor sequences come from a human donor in good health. Some libraries in this study had Jurkat cell RNA spiked in.

This clonotype was seen ten or more times. V gene TRBV6-6 combines with J gene TRBJ1-1; D is unclear. V was shortened by 4 bases and J by 7 bases, with 10 bases between the two germline ends. The CDR3 is 12 amino acids. CDR1 is MNHNY, CDR2 SVGAGI, per germline (reference sequence). The CDR3 nucleotides read TGTGCCAGCAGTTCCGTGGGGAATGAAGCTTTCTTT. Protein product: CASSSVGNEAFF.

On this clonotype itself: This may be a read error: a much more frequent sequence differs by one nucleotide. The V and J genes are TRBV2 and TRBJ2-3; 9 bases fit TRBD1. This CDR3 has 13 amino acids. Germline loops: CDR1 SNHLY, CDR2 FYNNEI. The CDR3 reads CASEGQGPDTRYF. The DNA of the CDR3 is TGTGCCAGCGAGGGACAGGGACCAGATACGCGGTATTTT.

This chain connects TRBV7-2 to TRBJ2-7, with 7 bases fitting TRBD2. Germline CDR1 SGHTA, CDR2 FQGNSA. The V segment lost 5 bases and the J segment 3 bases; nucleotides outside the gene matches: 13. This CDR3 is built from 16 residues. CDR3 in DNA: TGTGCCAGCAGCGAAGGCTGGGCTAGCGGATTCTACGAGCAGTACTTC. Its protein is CASSEGWASGFYEQYF. The variable domain in full, with the rest retrieved from reference TRBV7-2 and TRBJ2-7, is GAGVSQSPSNKVTEKGKDVELRCDPISGHTALYWYRQSLGQGLEFLIYFQGNSAPDKSGLPSDRFSAERTGGSVSTLTIQRTQQEDSAVYLCASSEGWASGFYEQYFGPGTRLTVT.

This clonotype was detected many times. In DNA, the CDR3 is TGTGCCAGCAGCACCGGACTAGCGGGCTCCTACGAGCAGTACTTC. Protein: CASSTGLAGSYEQYF. The chain links TRBV5-4 to TRBJ2-7, with 11 bases lining up with TRBD2. J was trimmed by 0 bases and V by 4 bases; bases with no gene match: 3. The CDR3 spans 15 residues. The germline V gene encodes CDR1 SGHNT and CDR2 YYREEE (reference sequence).

The sample holds many counts of this clonotype. This chain connects TRBV5-1 to TRBJ2-1; TRBD2 might be the D (6 bases). Trimming left V 2 bases short and J 7 bases short, with 13 bases between. The CDR3 covers 14 residues. Germline CDR1 is SGHRS and CDR2 is YFSETQ. CDR3 nucleotide sequence: TGCGCCAGCAGCTTAAGAACTAGCTGGAATGAGCAGTTCTTC. Its translation is CASSLRTSWNEQFF.

There are a few counts of this clonotype. The chain combines TRBV19 with TRBJ2-1, with D possibly matching TRBD2 (5 bases). CDR3 length: 17 residues. The V and J ends lost 2 bases and 0 bases respectively, with 14 bases between them. Germline-derived CDR1 and CDR2 are LNHDA and SQIVND (reference sequence). In DNA form, the CDR3 reads TGTGCCAGTAGTATATCGGGAATGGCCAGCTCCTACAATGAGCAGTTCTTC. Protein sequence: CASSISGMASSYNEQFF.

The chain is built from TRBV13 and TRBJ1-6; TRBD1 matches at 12 bases. V lost 5 bases to trimming and J lost 2 bases; unmatched junction nucleotides: 10. This CDR3 region has 19 residues. Germline loops: CDR1 PRHDT, CDR2 FYEKMQ (reference sequence). CDR3 in amino acids: CASSTPGQGAKTYNSPLHF. Written as DNA, the CDR3 is TGTGCCAGCAGCACCCCGGGACAGGGGGCAAAGACCTATAATTCACCCCTCCACTTT.

This clonotype was picked up many times. The chain employs TRBV29-1 and TRBJ2-4, with 8 bases identical to TRBD1. V shed 1 base, J shed 4 bases, and the junction held 9 bases outside the gene matches. This CDR3 contains 16 residues. Germline V gives CDR1 SQVTM, CDR2 ANQGSEA. The CDR3 sequence: CSVEGGQGPLKNIQYF. DNA for the CDR3: TGCAGCGTTGAAGGTGGACAGGGACCACTAAAAAACATTCAGTACTTC.